A single sample is the source of the 7 T cell receptor beta chains below, sequenced in a study of Tregs in tolerant kidney transplant recipients. This table comes from immunoSEQ multiplex PCR, and its TCRdb copy is limited to in-frame clones, with some not included. The sample totals about 52,000 clones. Sequences were derived from CD4+ T cells from blood, sampled before the transplant. Every receptor here comes from a human donor who received a combined kidney and bone marrow transplant.

On this clone: The read is 3 residues too short to cover the CDR3 end, so that end is filled in from the germline J gene. V and J are TRBV7-2 and TRBJ2-1; 9 nucleotides align to TRBD2. This CDR3 is 15 amino acids long. Losses at the gene ends were 4 bases for V and 4 bases for J; bases not matched to a gene: 5. Germline values: CDR1 SGHTA, CDR2 FQGNSA. CDR3 in amino acids: CASSSRLAAYNEQFF. The CDR3 DNA, read in part, is TGTGCCAGCAGCTCCCGACTAGCGGCTTACAATGAG. Using reference TRBV7-2 and TRBJ2-1 for the parts outside the CDR3, the full variable domain is GAGVSQSPSNKVTEKGKDVELRCDPISGHTALYWYRQSLGQGLEFLIYFQGNSAPDKSGLPSDRFSAERTGGSVSTLTIQRTQQEDSAVYLCASSSRLAAYNEQFFGPGTRLTVL.

On this clone itself: The read terminates 3 residues before the CDR3 end, so the remaining end is supplied by the germline J gene. This chain joins TRBV20-1 and TRBJ2-3, with 7 bases aligning to TRBD1. The CDR3 runs 14 residues. CDR1 DFQATT and CDR2 SNEGSKA come from the germline V gene (reference sequence). J was trimmed by 4 bases and V by 3 bases; bases with no gene match: 7. CDR3 residues: CSARDSQGADTQYF. The sequenced CDR3 bases are TGCAGTGCTAGGGACTCCCAGGGGGCAGATACG.

As concerns this clone: The CDR3 end falls 3 residues outside the read, so it is completed with the germline J gene. The V gene is TRBV2, the J gene TRBJ2-5, with 9 bases aligning to TRBD1. This CDR3 has 13 amino acids. The trim removed 7 bases at V and 4 bases at J, leaving 4 bases unmatched. From germline, CDR1 is SNHLY and CDR2 FYNNEI. The CDR3 region is CASTTGGRETQYF. The part of the CDR3 DNA that was read is TGTGCCAGCACGACAGGGGGAAGAGAGACC.

Points on this clone: The read is 3 residues too short to cover the CDR3 end, so that end is filled in from the germline J gene. The chain combines TRBV18 with TRBJ2-2; 10 nucleotides align to TRBD2. Looked up from germline, CDR1 is KGHSH and CDR2 is LQKENI. The CDR3 totals 17 residues. Trimming took 3 bases from V and 2 from J; bases not matched to a gene: 6. CDR3 residues: CASSPPAGGRNTGELFF. The part of the CDR3 DNA that was read is TGTGCCAGCTCACCTCCAGCGGGGGGGCGTAACACCGGGGAG.

About this clone itself: The read terminates 3 residues ahead of where the CDR3 ends, so the germline J gene completes it. This chain connects TRBV6-2 or TRBV6-3 to TRBJ2-7; tentative D call: TRBD1 (6 bases). The CDR3 sequence is 15 residues long. The germline V gene encodes CDR1 MNHEY and CDR2 SVGEGT. V lost 6 bases and J lost 0, with 15 bases in between. The CDR3 bases that were read are TGTGCCAGCAGCAGAACAGGGCCCCGCTCCTACGAG. It translates to CASSRTGPRSYE. The CDR3 in full is CASSRTGPRSYEQYF.

Worth noting for this clone: The CDR3 end is not reached by the read, which stops 3 residues before it; the germline J gene fills it in. The gene calls are TRBV7-9 and TRBJ1-1; D unresolved. The CDR3 is 12 amino acids. In germline, CDR1 is SEHNR, CDR2 FQNEAQ (reference sequence). Here the CDR3 reads CASSLEGLEAFF. Incomplete CDR3 DNA: TGTGCCAGCAGCTTAGAGGGCTTGGAA.

The part of the CDR3 DNA that was read is TGTGCCAGCAGTTTGAGGGTGAACTATGGC. Its protein product is CASSLRVNYG. From start to end, the CDR3 is CASSLRVNYGYTF. This chain links TRBV7-2 with TRBJ1-2, with D unclear. The sequenced fragment ends 3 residues before the CDR3 boundary, so the rest is inferred from the germline J gene. From germline, CDR1 is SGHTA and CDR2 FQGNSA. The V gene lost 6 bases and the J gene lost 2 bases, with 10 bases spanning the gap. The CDR3 loop spans 13 amino acids.